This entry concerns a single T cell receptor (beta chain). This CDR3 region has 18 residues. Per the germline V gene, CDR1 is MNHNS and CDR2 is SASEGT. V was trimmed by 6 bases and J by 6 bases, leaving 27 bases between them. Template-switching 5'RACE yielded the TCR cDNA; a universal primer site and UMIs were added in the process. TCRdb passed the 5' RACE reads through MiXCR, listing each CDR3 protein once. The data hold more than 450,000 distinct CDR3 sequences, with 21% observed a single time. The sample originates from a study of T cells after yellow fever vaccination. This chain connects TRBV6-1 to TRBJ1-5, with D possibly TRBD1 on 6 matching bases. The origin of this receptor is a young man who received the YFV17D yellow fever vaccine. The input for sequencing was PBMCs, taken approximately 22 days after the first yellow fever vaccination. CDR3 in amino acids: CASRKLQGSEAGGQPQHF. CDR3 DNA sequence: TGTGCCAGCAGGAAGCTACAGGGATCCGAGGCGGGAGGTCAGCCCCAGCATTTT.